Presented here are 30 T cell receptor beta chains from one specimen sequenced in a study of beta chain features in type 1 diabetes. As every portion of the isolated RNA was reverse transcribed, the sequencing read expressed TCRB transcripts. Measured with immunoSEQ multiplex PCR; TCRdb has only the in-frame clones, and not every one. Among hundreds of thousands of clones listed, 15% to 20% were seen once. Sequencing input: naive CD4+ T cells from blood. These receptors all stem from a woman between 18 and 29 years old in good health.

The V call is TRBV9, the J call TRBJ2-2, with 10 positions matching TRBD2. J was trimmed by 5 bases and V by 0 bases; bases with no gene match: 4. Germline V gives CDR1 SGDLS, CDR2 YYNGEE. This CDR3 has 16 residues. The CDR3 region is CASSVASGSRTGELFF. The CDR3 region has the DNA TGTGCCAGCAGCGTAGCTAGCGGGAGTAGAACCGGGGAGCTGTTTTTT. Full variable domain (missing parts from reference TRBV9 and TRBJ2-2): DSGVTQTPKHLITATGQRVTLRCSPRSGDLSVYWYQQSLDQGLQFLIQYYNGEERAKGNILERFSAQQFPDLHSELNLSSLELGDSALYFCASSVASGSRTGELFFGEGSRLTVL.

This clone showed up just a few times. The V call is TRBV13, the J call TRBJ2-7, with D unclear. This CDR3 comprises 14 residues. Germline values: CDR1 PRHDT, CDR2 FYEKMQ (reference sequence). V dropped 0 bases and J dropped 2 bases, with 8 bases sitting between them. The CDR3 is CASSLGGIAYEQYF. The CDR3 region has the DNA TGTGCCAGCAGCTTAGGCGGAATCGCCTACGAGCAGTACTTC.

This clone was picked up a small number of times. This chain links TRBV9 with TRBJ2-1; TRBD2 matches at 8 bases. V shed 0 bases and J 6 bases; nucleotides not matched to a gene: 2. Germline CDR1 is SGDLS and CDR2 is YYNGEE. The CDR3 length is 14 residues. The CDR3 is CASSVEAGANEQFF. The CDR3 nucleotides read TGTGCCAGCAGCGTAGAAGCGGGGGCCAATGAGCAGTTCTTC.

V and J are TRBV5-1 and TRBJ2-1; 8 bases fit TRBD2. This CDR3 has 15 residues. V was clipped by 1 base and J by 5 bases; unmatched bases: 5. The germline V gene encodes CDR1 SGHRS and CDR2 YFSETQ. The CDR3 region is CASSLFLAGNNEQFF. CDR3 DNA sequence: TGCGCCAGCAGCTTGTTTTTAGCGGGAAACAATGAGCAGTTCTTC.

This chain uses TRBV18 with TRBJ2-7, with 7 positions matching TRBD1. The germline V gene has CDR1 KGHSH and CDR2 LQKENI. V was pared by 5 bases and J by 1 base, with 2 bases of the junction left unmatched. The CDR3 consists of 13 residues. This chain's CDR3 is CASSVQGSYEQYF. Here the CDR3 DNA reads TGTGCCAGCTCAGTACAGGGGTCCTACGAGCAGTACTTC.

CDR3 residues: CASSLTINEQYF. The CDR3 coding sequence is TGTGCCAGCAGCCTGACTATCAACGAGCAGTACTTC. The chain combines TRBV7-8 with TRBJ2-7; tentatively, D is TRBD2 (5 bases). The V gene lost 5 bases and the J gene lost 5 bases, with 10 bases spanning the gap. The germline CDR1 and CDR2 sequences are SGHVS and FQNEAQ. The CDR3 contains 12 residues. Full variable domain (missing parts from reference TRBV7-8 and TRBJ2-7): GAGVSQSPRYKVAKRGQDVALRCDPISGHVSLFWYQQALGQGPEFLTYFQNEAQLDKSGLPSDRFFAERPEGSVSTLKIQRTQQEDSAVYLCASSLTINEQYFGPGTRLTVT.

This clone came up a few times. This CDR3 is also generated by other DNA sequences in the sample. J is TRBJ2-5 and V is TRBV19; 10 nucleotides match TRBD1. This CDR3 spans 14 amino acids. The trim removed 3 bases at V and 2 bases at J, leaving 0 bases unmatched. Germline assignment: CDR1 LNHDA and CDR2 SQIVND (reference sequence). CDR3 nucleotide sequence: TGTGCCAGTAGTATGGGACAGGGGCAAGAGACCCAGTACTTC. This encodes CASSMGQGQETQYF.

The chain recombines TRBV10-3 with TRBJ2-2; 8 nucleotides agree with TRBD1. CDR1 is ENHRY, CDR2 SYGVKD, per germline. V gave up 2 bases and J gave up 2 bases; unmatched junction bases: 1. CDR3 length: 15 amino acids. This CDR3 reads CAISETGGNTGELFF. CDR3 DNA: TGTGCCATCAGTGAGACAGGGGGTAACACCGGGGAGCTGTTTTTT.

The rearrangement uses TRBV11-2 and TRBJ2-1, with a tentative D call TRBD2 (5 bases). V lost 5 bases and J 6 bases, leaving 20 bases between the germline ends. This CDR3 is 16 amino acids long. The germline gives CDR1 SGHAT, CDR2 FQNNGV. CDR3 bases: TGTGCCAGCAGCCTAATCGGTGGGAGTGTCTCCAATGAGCAGTTCTTC. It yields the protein CASSLIGGSVSNEQFF.

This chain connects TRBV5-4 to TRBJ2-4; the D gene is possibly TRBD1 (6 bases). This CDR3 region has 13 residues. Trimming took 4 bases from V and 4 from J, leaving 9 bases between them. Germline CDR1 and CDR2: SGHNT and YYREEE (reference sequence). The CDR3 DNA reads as TGTGCCAGCAGCGTGGACAGTAAAAACATTCAGTACTTC. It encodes CASSVDSKNIQYF.

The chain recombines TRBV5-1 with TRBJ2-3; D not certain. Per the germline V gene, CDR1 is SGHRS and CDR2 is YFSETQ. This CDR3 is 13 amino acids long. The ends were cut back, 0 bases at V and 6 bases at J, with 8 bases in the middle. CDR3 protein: CASSLEIWDTQYF. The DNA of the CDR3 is TGCGCCAGCAGCTTGGAGATCTGGGATACGCAGTATTTT.

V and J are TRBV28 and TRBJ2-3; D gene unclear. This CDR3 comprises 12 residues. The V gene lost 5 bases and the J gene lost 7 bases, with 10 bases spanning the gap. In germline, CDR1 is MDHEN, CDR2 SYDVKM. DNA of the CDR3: TGTGCCAGCAGTCCCCCCCGCAATACGCAGTATTTT. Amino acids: CASSPPRNTQYF.

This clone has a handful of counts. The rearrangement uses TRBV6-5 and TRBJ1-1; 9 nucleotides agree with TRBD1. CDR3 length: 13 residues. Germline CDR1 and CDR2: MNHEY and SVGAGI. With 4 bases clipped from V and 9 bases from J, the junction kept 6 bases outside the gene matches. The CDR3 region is CASSSGQGGKAFF. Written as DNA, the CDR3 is TGTGCCAGCAGTTCGGGACAGGGAGGAAAAGCTTTCTTT.

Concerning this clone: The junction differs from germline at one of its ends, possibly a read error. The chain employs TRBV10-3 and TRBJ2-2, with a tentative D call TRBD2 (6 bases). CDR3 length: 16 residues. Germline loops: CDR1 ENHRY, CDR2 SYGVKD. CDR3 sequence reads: CASSYSAGSRTGELFF. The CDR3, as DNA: TGTGCCAGCAGTTACTCAGCCGGGAGCCGCACCGGGGAGCTGTTTTTT.

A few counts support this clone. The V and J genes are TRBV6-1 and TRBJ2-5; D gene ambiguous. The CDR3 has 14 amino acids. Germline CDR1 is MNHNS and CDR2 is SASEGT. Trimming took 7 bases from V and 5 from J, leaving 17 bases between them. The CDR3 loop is CASKGRVGMETQYF. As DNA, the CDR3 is TGTGCCAGCAAGGGTCGAGTTGGTATGGAGACCCAGTACTTC.

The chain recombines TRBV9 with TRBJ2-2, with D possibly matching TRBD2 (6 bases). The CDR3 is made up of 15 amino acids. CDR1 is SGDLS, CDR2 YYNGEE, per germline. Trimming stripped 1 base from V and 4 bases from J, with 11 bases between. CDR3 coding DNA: TGTGCCAGCAGCGTAACTGGGACTGTCACCGGGGAGCTGTTTTTT. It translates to CASSVTGTVTGELFF.

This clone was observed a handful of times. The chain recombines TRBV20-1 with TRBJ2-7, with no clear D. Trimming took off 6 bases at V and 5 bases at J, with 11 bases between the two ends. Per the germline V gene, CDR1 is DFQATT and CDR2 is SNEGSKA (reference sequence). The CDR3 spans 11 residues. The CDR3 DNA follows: TGCAGTGCACAGTACGTCCACGAGCAGTACTTC. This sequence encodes CSAQYVHEQYF.

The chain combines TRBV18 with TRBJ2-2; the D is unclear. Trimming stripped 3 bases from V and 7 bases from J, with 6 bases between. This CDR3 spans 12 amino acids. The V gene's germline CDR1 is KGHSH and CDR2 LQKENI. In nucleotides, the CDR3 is TGTGCCAGCTCACCGGTAATCGGGGAGCTGTTTTTT. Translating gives CASSPVIGELFF.

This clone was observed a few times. CDR3 residues: CASTMREGETQYF. The CDR3 DNA is TGTGCCAGCACGATGCGGGAGGGGGAGACCCAGTACTTC. The V gene is TRBV27, the J gene TRBJ2-5; TRBD2 agrees at 9 bases. The CDR3 extends over 13 amino acids. CDR1 is MNHEY, CDR2 SMNVEV, per germline (reference sequence). Trimming at V came to 7 bases and at J to 5 bases, leaving 5 bases not matched to a gene.

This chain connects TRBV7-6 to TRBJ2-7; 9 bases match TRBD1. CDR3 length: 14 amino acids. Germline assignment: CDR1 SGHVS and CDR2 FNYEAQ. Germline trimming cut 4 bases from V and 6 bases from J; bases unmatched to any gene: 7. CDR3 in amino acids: CASSSPGQGAEQYF. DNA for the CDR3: TGTGCCAGCAGCTCACCGGGACAGGGAGCCGAGCAGTACTTC.

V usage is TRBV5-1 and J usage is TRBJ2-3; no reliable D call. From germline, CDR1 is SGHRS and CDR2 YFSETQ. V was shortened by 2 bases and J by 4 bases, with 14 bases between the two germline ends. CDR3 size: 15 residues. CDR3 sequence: CASSFNIQLADTQYF. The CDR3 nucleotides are TGCGCCAGCAGCTTTAATATACAGCTTGCAGATACGCAGTATTTT.

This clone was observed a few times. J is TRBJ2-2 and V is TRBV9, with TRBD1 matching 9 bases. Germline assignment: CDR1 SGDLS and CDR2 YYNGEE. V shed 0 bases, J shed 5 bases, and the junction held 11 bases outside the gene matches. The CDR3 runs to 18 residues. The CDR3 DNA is TGTGCCAGCAGCGTAGGGTTGCGGGGGACAGGGCGGACCGGGGAGCTGTTTTTT. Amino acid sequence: CASSVGLRGTGRTGELFF. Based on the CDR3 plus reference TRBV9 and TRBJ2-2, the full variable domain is DSGVTQTPKHLITATGQRVTLRCSPRSGDLSVYWYQQSLDQGLQFLIQYYNGEERAKGNILERFSAQQFPDLHSELNLSSLELGDSALYFCASSVGLRGTGRTGELFFGEGSRLTVL.

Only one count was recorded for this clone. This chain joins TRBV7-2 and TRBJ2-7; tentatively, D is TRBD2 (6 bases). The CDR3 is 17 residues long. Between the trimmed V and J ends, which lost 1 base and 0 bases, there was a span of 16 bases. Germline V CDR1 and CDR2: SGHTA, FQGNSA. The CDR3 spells CASSLGLGGRSSYEQYF. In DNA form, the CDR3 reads TGTGCCAGCAGCTTAGGGTTAGGAGGGCGGAGCTCCTACGAGCAGTACTTC.

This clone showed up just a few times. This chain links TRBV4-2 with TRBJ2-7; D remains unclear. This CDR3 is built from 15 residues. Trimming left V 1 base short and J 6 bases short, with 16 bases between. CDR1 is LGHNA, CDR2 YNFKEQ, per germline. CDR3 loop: CASSQAPTTESEQYF. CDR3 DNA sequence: TGTGCCAGCAGCCAAGCGCCCACCACGGAGTCCGAGCAGTACTTC.

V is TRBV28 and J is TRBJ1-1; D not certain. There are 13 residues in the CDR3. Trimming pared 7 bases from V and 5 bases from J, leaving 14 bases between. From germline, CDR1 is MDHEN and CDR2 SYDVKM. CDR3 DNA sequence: TGTGCCAGCAACTATAAGAGGTGGACTGAAGCTTTCTTT. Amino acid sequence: CASNYKRWTEAFF.

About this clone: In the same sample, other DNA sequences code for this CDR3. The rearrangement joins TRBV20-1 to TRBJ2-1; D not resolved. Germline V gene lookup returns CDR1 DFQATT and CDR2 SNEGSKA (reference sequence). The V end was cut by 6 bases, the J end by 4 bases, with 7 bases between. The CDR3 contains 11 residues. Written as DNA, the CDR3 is TGCAGTGCCCCGCTTTACAATGAGCAGTTCTTC. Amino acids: CSAPLYNEQFF.

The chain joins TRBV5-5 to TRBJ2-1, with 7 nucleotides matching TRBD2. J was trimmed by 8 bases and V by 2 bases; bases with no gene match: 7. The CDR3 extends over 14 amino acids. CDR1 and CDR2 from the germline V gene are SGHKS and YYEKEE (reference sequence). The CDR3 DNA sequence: TGTGCCAGCAGCTTTCGGTCGGGAGGTTATGAGCAGTTCTTC. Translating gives CASSFRSGGYEQFF.

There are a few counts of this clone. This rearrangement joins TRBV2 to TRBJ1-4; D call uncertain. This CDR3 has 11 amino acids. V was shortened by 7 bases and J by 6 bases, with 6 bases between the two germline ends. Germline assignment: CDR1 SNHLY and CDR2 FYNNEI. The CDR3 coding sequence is TGTGCCAGCATATTGGATGAAAAACTGTTTTTT. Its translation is CASILDEKLFF.

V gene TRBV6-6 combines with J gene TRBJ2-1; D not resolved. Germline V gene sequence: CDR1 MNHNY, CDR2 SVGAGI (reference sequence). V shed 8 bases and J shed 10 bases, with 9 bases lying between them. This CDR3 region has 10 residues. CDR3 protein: CASGPGEQFF. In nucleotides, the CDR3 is TGTGCCAGCGGCCCCGGGGAGCAGTTCTTC.

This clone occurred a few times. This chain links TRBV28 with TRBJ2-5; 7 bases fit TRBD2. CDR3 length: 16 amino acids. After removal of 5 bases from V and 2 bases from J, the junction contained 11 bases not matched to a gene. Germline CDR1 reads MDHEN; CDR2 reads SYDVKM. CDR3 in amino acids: CASSGPLAGAQETQYF. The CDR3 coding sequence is TGTGCCAGCAGTGGCCCTCTCGCGGGAGCACAAGAGACCCAGTACTTC. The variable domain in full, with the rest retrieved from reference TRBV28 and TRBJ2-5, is DVKVTQSSRYLVKRTGEKVFLECVQDMDHENMFWYRQDPGLGLRLIYFSYDVKMKEKGDIPEGYSVSREKKERFSLILESASTNQTSMYLCASSGPLAGAQETQYFGPGTRLLVL.